Sequencing of this T cell receptor beta chain was carried out in a study of cytomegalovirus exposure and HLA in healthy donors. The wider study: The 95 to 150 validation repertoires were produced on the same platform as the 720 or so repertoires of the first cohort. This was reported in a later analysis. Whole-study results and caveats: CMV antigen specificity of a few CMV-associated chains was confirmed in vitro. Associated with cytomegalovirus, according to the listing, were fewer than 200 TCR beta chains. It was reportedly the case that the classifier diagnosed cytomegalovirus status with high specificity and sensitivity.

This table comes from immunoSEQ multiplex PCR, and its TCRdb copy is limited to in-frame clones, with some not included. Among 150,000 to 200,000 clones listed, approximately 84% were seen once. The V gene end was trimmed by 5 bases and the J gene end by 4 bases; junction bases not matched to a gene: 10. In germline, CDR1 is MDHEN, CDR2 SYDVKM. CDR3 length equals 15 residues. This clone was detected once. Its target is unknown. Sequencing used PBMCs. This TCR was recovered from a man aged 18 to 30 in good health and CMV-seropositive. This sequence joins TRBV28 and TRBJ2-7; 8 bases fit TRBD2. The CDR3 reads CASSPPGASGYEQYF. CDR3 coding DNA: TGTGCCAGCAGTCCCCCAGGGGCTAGCGGGTACGAGCAGTACTTC.